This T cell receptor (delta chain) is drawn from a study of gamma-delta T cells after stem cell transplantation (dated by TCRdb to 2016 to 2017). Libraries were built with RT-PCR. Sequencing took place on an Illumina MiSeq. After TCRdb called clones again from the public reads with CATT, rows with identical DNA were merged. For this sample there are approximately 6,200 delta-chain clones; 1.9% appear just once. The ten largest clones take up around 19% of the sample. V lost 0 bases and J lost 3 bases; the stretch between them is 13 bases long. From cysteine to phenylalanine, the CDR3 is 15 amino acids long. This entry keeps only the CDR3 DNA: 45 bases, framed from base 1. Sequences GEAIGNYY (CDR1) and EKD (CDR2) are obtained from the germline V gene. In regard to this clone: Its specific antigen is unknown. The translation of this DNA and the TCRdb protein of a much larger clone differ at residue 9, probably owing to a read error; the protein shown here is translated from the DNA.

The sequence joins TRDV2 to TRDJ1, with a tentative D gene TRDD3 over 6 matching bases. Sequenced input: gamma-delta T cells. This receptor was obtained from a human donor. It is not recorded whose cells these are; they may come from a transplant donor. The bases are TGTGCCTGTGACACCGTAGGGGGACACTCCGATAAACTCATCTTT. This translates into CACDTVGGHSDKLIF.